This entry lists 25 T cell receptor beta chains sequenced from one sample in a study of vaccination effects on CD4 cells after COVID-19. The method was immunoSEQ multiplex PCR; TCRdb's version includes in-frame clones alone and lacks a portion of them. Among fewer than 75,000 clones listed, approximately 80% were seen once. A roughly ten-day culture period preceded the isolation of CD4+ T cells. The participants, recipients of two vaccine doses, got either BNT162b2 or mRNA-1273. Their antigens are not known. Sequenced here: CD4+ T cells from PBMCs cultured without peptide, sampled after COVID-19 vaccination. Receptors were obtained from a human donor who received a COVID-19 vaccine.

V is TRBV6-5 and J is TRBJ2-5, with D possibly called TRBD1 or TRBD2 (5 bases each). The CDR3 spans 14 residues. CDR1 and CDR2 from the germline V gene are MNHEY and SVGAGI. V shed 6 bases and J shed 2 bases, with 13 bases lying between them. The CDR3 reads CASRRGGTQETQYF. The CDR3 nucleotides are TGTGCCAGCAGGAGGGGTGGAACTCAAGAGACCCAGTACTTC.

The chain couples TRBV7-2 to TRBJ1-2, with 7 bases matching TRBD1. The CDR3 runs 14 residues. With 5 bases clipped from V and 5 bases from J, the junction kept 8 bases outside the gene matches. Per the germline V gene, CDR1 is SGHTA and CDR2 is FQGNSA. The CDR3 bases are TGTGCCAGCAGCGGAGTCGGGACAGCTTATGGCTACACCTTC. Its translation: CASSGVGTAYGYTF.

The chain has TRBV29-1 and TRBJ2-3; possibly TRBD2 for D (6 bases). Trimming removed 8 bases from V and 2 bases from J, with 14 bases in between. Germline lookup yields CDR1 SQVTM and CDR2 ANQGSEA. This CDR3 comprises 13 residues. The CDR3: CSSGLEPTDTQYF. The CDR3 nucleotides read TGCAGCTCGGGACTGGAACCCACAGATACGCAGTATTTT.

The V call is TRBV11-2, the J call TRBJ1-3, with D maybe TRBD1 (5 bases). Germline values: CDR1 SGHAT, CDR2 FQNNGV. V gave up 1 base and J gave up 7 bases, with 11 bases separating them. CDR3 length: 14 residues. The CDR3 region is CASSLAGTANTIYF. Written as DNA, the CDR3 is TGTGCCAGCAGCTTAGCTGGGACGGCCAACACCATATATTTT.

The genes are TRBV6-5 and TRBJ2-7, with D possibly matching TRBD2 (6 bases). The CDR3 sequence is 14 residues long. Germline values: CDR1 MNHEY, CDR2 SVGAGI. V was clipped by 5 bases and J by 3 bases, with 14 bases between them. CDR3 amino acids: CASSPSRGVYEQYV. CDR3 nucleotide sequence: TGTGCCAGCAGTCCAAGCCGCGGGGTCTACGAGCAGTACGTC.

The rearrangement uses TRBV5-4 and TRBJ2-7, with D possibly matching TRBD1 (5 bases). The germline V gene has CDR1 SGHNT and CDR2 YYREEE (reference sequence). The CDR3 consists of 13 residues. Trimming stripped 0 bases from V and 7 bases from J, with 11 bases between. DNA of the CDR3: TGTGCCAGCAGCTTGGAAGGGGCAGGGGAGCAGTACGTC. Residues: CASSLEGAGEQYV.

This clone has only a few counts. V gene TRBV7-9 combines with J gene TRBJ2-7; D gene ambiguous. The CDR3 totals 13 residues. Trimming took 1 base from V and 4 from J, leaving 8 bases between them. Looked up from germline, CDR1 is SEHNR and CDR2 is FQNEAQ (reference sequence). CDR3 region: CASSLGHLYEQYV. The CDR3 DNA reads TGTGCCAGCAGCTTAGGGCACCTATACGAGCAGTACGTC.

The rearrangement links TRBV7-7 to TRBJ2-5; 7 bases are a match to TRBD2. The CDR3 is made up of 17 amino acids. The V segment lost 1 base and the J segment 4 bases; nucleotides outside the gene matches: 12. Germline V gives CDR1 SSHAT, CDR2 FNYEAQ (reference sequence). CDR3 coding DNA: TGTGCCAGCAGCTTAGATAGTCCCTCAGGGAGGGGAGAGACCCAGTACTTC. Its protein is CASSLDSPSGRGETQYF.

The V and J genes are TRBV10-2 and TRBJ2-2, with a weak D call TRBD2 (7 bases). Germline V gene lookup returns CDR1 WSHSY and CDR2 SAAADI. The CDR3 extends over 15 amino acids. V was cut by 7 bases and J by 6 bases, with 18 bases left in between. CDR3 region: CASIRRGGVPGELFF. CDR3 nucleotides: TGCGCCAGCATCCGGAGGGGGGGGGTTCCCGGGGAGCTGTTTTTT.

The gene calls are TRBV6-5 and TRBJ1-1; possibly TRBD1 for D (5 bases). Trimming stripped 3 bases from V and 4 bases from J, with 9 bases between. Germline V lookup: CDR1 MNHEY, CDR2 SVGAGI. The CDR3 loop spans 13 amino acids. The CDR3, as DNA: TGTGCCAGCAGTTATCTAAGGGGCACTGAAGCTTTCTTT. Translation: CASSYLRGTEAFF.

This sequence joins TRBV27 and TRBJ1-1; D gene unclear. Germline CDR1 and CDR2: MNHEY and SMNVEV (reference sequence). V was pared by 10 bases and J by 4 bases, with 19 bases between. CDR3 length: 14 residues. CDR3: CATKGGGWVTEAFF. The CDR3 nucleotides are TGTGCCACCAAGGGAGGTGGCTGGGTCACTGAAGCTTTCTTT.

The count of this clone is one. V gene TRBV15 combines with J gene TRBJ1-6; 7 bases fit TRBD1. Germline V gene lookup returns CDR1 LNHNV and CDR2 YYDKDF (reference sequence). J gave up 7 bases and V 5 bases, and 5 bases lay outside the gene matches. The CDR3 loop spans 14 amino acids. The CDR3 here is CATSSTGNNSPLHF. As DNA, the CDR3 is TGTGCCACCAGCTCGACAGGGAACAATTCACCCCTCCACTTT.

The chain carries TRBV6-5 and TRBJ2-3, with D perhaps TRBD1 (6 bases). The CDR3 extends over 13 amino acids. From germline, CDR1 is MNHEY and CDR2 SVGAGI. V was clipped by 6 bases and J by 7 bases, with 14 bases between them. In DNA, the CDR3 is TGTGCCAGCAGGGGGGACACCGAGAATACGCAGTATTTT. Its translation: CASRGDTENTQYF.

The CDR3 DNA sequence: TGTGCCAGCAGCCCGGGACTAGCGGTGGGAGAGACCCAGTACTTC. It codes for CASSPGLAVGETQYF. The chain combines TRBV3-1 (or the pseudogene TRBV3-2) with TRBJ2-5, with 11 positions matching TRBD2. Germline trimming cut 4 bases from V and 4 bases from J; bases unmatched to any gene: 5. The CDR3 has 15 amino acids. The germline V gene has CDR1 LGHDT and CDR2 YNNKEL (reference sequence).

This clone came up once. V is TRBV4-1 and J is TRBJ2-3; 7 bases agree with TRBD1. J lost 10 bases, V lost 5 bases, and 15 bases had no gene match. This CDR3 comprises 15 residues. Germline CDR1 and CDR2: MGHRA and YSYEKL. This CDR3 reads CASSLDRVNFSPQYF. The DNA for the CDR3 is TGCGCCAGCAGCTTAGACAGGGTCAATTTTAGTCCGCAGTATTTT.

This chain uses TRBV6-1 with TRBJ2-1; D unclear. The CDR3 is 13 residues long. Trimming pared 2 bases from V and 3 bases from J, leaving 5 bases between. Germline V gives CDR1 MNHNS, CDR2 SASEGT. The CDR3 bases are TGTGCCAGCAGTGAACTCAGCTACAATGAGCAGTTCTTC. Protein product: CASSELSYNEQFF.

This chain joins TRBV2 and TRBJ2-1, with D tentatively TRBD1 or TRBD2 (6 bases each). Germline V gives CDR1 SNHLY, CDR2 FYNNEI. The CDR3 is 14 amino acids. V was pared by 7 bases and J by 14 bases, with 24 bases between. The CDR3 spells CASKGGLDTGWKFF. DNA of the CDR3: TGTGCCAGCAAGGGGGGCCTGGACACCGGTTGGAAGTTCTTC.

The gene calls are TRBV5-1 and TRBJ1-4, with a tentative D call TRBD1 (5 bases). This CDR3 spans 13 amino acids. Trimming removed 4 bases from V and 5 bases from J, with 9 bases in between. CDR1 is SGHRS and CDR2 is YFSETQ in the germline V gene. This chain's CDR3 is CASSRDGNEKLFF. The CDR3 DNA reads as TGCGCCAGCAGCCGGGACGGGAATGAAAAACTGTTTTTT.

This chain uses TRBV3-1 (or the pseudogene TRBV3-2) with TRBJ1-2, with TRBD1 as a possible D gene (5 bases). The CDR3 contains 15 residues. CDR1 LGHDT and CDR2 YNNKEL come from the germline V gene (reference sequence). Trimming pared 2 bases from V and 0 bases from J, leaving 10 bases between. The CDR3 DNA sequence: TGTGCCAGCAGCCAATGGGACGCAGCTAACTATGGCTACACCTTC. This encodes CASSQWDAANYGYTF.

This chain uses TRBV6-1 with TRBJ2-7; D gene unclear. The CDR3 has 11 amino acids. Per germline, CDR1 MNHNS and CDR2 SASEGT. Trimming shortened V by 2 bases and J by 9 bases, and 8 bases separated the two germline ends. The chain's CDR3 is CASSELKLQYV. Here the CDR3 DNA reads TGTGCCAGCAGTGAATTGAAACTGCAGTACGTC.

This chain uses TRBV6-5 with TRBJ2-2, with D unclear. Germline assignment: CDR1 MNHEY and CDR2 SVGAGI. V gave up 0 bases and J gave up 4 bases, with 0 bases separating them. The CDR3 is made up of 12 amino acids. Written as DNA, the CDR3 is TGTGCCAGCAGTTACTCCACCGGGGAGCTGTTTTTT. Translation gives CASSYSTGELFF.

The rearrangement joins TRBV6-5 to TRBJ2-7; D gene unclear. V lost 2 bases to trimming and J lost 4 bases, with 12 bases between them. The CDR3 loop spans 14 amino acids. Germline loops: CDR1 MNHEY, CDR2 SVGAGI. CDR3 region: CASSYIQSPYEQYV. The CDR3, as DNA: TGTGCCAGCAGTTACATACAGTCCCCATACGAGCAGTACGTC.

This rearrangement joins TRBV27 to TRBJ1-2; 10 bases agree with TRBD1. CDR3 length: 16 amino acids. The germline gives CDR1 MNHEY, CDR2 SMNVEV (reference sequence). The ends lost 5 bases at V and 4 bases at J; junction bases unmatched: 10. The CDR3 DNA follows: TGTGCCAGCAGTAAAGAGGAGGGACAGGGGACCTATGGCTACACCTTC. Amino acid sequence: CASSKEEGQGTYGYTF.

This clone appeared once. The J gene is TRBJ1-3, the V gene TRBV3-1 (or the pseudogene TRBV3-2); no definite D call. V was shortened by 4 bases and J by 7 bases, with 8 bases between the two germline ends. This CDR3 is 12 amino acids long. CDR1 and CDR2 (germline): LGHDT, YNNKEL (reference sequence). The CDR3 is CASSLLDNTIYF. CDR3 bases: TGTGCCAGCAGCCTATTAGATAACACCATATATTTT.

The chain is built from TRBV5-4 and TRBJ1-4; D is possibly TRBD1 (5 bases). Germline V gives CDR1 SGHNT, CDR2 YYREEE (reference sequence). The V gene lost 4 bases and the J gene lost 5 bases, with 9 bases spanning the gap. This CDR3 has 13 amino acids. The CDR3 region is CASSQGLNEKLFF. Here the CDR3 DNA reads TGTGCCAGCAGCCAGGGCCTCAATGAAAAACTGTTTTTT.